A single TCR beta chain is shown here with its context. The data were taken from a study of CD8 T cells in Susac syndrome. Random hexamers were used to reverse transcribe the RNA input (about 0.5 to 1 ug). TCR beta CDR3 was amplified by immunoSEQ covering 54 Vbeta and 13 Jbeta. Each CDR3 protein gets one entry after TCRdb re-called the immunoSEQ multiplex PCR reads with MiXCR. The data contain 150,000 to 200,000 distinct CDR3 sequences, roughly 95% of them singletons. Controls were healthy donors (matched for age and sex). Negative magnetic isolation gave CD8+ and CD4+ cells; FACS enriched CD8+ TEMRA. CDR3 length: 12 amino acids. V was cut by 2 bases and J by 3 bases, with 8 bases left in between. CDR1 and CDR2 (germline): DFQATT, SNEGSKA (reference sequence).

J is TRBJ2-7 and V is TRBV20-1; maybe TRBD1 (5 bases). The sample was CD4+ T cells from PBMCs. This clonotype was obtained from a human donor in good health. The CDR3 bases are TGCAGTGCTAGAAAAGACAGCTACGAGCAGTACTTC. Protein sequence: CSARKDSYEQYF.